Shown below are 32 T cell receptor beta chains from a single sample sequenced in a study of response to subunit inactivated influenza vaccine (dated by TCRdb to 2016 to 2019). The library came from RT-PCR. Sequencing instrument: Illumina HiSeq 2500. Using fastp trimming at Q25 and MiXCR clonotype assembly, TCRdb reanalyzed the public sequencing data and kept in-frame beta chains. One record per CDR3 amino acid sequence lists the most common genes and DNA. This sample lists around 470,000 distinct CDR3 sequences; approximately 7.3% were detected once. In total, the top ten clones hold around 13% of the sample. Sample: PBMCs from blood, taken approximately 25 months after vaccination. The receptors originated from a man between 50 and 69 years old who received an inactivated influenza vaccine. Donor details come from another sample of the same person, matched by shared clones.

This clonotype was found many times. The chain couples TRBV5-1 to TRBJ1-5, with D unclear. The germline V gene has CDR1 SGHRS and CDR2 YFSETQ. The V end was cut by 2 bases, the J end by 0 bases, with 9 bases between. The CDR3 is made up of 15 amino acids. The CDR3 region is CASSLRPNSNQPQHF. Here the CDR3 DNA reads TGCGCCAGCAGCTTACGACCGAATAGCAATCAGCCCCAGCATTTT.

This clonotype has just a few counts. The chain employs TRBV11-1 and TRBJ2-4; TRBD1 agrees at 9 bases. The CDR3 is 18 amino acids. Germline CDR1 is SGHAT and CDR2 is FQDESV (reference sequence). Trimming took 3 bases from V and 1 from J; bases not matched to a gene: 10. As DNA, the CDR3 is TGTGCCAGCAGCTTCGAACAGGGGGCCACTCGGGCCAAAAACATTCAGTACTTC. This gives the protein CASSFEQGATRAKNIQYF.

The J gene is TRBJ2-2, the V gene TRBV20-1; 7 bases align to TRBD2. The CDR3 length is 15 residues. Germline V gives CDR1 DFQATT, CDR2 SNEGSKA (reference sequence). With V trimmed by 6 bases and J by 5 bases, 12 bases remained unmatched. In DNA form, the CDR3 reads TGCAGTGCCACCGTACTGGCGGGAGTAACCGGGGAGCTGTTTTTT. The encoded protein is CSATVLAGVTGELFF.

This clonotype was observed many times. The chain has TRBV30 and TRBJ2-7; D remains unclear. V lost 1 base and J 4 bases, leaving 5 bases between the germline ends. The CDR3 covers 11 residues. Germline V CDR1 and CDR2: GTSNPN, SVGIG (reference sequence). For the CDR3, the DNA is TGTGCCTGGAGTGCCATGTACGAGCAGTACTTC. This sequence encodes CAWSAMYEQYF.

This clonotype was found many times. CDR3 amino acids: CASSRGPNEQYF. The CDR3, as DNA: TGTGCCAGCAGCCGAGGACCAAACGAGCAGTACTTC. J is TRBJ2-7 and V is TRBV7-9; D is unresolved. The CDR3 runs 12 residues. From germline, CDR1 is SEHNR and CDR2 FQNEAQ (reference sequence). V gave up 5 bases and J gave up 5 bases, with 10 bases separating them.

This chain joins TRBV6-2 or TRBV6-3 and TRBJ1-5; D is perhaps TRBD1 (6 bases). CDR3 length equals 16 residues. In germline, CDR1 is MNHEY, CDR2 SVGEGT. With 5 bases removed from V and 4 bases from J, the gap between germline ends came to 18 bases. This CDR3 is CASSPIRGVRNQPQHF. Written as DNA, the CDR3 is TGTGCCAGCAGTCCCATCAGGGGTGTGAGGAATCAGCCCCAGCATTTT.

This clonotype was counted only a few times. The CDR3 here is CASSQTGMGAFF. CDR3 nucleotides: TGTGCCAGCAGCCAGACAGGGATGGGAGCTTTCTTT. The V call is TRBV5-5, the J call TRBJ1-1, with TRBD1 matching over 7 bases. The V gene end was trimmed by 4 bases and the J gene end by 10 bases; junction bases not matched to a gene: 7. There are 12 residues in the CDR3. Germline CDR1 SGHKS, CDR2 YYEKEE (reference sequence).

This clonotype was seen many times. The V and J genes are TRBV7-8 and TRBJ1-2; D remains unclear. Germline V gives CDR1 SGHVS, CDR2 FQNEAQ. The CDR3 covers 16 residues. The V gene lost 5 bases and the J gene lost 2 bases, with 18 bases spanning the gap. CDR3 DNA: TGTGCCAGCAGCCCCTATCGGGCAGCCGGGAACTATGGCTACACCTTC. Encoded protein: CASSPYRAAGNYGYTF.

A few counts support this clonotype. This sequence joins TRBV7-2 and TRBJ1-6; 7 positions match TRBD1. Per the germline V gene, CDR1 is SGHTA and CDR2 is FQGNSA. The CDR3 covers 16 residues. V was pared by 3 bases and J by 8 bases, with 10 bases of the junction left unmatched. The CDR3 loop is CASSLAVRDRDSPLHF. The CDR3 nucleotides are TGTGCCAGCAGCTTGGCAGTCCGGGACAGAGATTCACCCCTCCACTTT.

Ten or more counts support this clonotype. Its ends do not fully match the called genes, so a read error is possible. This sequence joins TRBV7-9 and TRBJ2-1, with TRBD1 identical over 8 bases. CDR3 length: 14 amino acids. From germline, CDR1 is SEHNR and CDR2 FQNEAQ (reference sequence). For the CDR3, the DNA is TGCGCCAGCAGCTTGGCCGGGACAGGCAATGAGCAGTTCTTC. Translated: CASSLAGTGNEQFF.

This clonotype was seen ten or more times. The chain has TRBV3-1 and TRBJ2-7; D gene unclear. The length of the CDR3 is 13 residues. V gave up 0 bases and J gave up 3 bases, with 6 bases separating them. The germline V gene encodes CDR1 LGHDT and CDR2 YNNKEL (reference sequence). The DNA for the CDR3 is TGTGCCAGCAGCCAAGACTTGTACTACGAGCAGTACTTC. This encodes CASSQDLYYEQYF.

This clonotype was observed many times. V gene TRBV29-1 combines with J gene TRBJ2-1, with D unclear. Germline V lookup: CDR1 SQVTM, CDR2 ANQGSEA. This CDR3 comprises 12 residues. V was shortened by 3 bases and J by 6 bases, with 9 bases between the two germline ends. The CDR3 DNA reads TGCAGCGTTGATATAGCCGCCAATGAGCAGTTCTTC. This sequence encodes CSVDIAANEQFF.

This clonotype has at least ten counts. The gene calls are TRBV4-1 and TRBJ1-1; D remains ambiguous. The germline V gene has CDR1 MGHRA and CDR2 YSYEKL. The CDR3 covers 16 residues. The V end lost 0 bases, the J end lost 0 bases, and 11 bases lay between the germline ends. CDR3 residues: CASSQDLGRLNTEAFF. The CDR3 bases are TGCGCCAGCAGCCAAGATCTCGGCAGACTGAACACTGAAGCTTTCTTT.

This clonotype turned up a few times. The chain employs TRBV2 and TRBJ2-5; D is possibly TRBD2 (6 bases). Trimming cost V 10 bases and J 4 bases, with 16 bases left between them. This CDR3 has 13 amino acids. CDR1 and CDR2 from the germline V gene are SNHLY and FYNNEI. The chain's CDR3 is CATKARGTETQYF. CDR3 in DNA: TGTGCCACCAAAGCACGGGGGACAGAGACCCAGTACTTC.

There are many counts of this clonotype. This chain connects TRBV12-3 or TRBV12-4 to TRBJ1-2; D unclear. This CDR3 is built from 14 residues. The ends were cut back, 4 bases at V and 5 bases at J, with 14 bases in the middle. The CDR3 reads CASSSKIIGYGYTF. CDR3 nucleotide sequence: TGTGCCAGCAGTTCGAAAATTATTGGGTATGGCTACACCTTC.

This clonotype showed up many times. The CDR3 reads CATSRWGNQPQHF. As DNA, the CDR3 is TGTGCCACCTCACGCTGGGGCAATCAGCCCCAGCATTTT. V and J are TRBV27 and TRBJ1-5; no clear D. Trimming stripped 10 bases from V and 2 bases from J, with 12 bases between. In germline, CDR1 is MNHEY, CDR2 SMNVEV (reference sequence). This CDR3 has 13 amino acids.

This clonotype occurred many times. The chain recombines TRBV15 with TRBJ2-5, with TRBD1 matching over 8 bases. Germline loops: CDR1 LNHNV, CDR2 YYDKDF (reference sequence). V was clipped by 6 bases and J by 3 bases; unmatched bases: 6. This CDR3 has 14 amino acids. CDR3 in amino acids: CATSMDRAKETQYF. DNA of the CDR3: TGTGCCACCAGTATGGACAGGGCGAAAGAGACCCAGTACTTC.

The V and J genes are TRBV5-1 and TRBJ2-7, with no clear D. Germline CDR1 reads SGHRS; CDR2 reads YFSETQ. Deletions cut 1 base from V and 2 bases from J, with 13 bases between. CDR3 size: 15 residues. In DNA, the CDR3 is TGCGCCAGCAGCTTGAGACGTCTTAGCCCCTACGAGCAGTACTTC. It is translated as CASSLRRLSPYEQYF.

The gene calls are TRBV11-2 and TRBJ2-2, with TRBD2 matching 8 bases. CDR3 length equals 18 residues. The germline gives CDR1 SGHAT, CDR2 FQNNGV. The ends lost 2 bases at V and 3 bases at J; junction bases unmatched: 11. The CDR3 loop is CASSLFPGRARDTGELFF. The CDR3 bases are TGTGCCAGCAGCTTATTCCCCGGGAGGGCCCGGGACACCGGGGAGCTGTTTTTT.

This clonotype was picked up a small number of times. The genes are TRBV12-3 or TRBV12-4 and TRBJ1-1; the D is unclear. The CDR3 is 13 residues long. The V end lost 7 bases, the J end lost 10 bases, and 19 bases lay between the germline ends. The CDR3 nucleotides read TGTGCCAGCACTCTCAGGACCGATGTCGGAGCTTTCTTT. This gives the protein CASTLRTDVGAFF.

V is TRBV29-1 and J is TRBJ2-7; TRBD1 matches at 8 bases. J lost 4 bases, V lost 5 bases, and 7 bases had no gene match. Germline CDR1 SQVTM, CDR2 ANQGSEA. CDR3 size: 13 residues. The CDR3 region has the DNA TGCAGCGTTAGCGGCAGGGGGCTTTACGAGCAGTACTTC. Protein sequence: CSVSGRGLYEQYF.

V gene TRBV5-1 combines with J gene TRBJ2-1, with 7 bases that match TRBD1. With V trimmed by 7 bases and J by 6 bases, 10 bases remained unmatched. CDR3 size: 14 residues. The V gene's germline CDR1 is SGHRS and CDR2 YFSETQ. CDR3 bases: TGCGCCAGCGGCATGACAGGGTCGGTCAATGAGCAGTTCTTC. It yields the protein CASGMTGSVNEQFF.

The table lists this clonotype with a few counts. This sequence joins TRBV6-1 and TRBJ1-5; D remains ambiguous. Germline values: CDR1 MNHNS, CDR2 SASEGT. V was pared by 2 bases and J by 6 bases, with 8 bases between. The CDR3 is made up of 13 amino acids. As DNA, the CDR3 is TGTGCCAGCAGTGAAAATGGGATTCAGCCCCAGCATTTT. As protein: CASSENGIQPQHF.

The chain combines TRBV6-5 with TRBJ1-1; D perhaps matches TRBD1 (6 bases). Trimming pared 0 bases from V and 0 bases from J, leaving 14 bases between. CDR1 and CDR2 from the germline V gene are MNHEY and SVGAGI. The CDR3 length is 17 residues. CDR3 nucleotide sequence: TGTGCCAGCAGTTACTCGATGGTCAGGGGACTGAACACTGAAGCTTTCTTT. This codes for CASSYSMVRGLNTEAFF.

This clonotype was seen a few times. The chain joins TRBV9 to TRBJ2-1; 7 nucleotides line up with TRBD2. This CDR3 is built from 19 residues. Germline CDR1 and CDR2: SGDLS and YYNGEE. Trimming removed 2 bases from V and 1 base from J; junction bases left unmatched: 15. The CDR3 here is CASSVGSVGGRASYNEQFF. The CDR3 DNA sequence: TGTGCCAGCAGCGTGGGCTCGGTTGGAGGGAGGGCATCCTACAATGAGCAGTTCTTC.

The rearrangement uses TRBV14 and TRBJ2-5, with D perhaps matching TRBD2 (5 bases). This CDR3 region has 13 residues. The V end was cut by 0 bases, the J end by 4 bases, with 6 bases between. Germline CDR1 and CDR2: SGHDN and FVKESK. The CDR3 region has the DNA TGTGCCAGCAGCCAAGAACTAGGAGAGACCCAGTACTTC. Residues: CASSQELGETQYF.

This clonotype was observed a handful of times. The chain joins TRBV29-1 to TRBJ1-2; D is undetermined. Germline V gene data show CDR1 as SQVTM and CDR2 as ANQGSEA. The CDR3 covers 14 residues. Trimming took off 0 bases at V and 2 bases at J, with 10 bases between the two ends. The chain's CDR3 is CSVEDVYRNYGYTF. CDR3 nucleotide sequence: TGCAGCGTTGAAGATGTTTATAGAAACTATGGCTACACCTTC.

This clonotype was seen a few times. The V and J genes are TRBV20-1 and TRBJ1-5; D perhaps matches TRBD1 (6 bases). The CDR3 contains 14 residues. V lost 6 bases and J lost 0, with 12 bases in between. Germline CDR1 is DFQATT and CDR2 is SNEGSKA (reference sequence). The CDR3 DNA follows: TGCAGTGCCAGGACAGAAGATAGCAATCAGCCCCAGCATTTT. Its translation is CSARTEDSNQPQHF.

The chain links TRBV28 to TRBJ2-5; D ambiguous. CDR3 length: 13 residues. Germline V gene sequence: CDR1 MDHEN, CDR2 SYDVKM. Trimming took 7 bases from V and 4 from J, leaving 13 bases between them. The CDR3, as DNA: TGTGCCAGCAAGGATTTGGTAGGAGAGACCCAGTACTTC. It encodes CASKDLVGETQYF.

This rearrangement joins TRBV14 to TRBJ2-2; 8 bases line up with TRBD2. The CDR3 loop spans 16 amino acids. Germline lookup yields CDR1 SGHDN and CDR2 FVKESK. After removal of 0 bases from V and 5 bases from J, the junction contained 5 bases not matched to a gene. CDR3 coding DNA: TGTGCCAGCAGCCAAGATTCAAAGCGGGAGACCGGGGAGCTGTTTTTT. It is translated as CASSQDSKRETGELFF.

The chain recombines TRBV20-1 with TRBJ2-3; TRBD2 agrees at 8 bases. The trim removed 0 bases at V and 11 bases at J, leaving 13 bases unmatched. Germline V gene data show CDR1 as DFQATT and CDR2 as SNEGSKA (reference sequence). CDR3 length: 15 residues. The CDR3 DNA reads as TGCAGTGCTAGAGATACTTTGACGGGGGGGCTCGGGCAGTATTTT. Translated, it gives CSARDTLTGGLGQYF.

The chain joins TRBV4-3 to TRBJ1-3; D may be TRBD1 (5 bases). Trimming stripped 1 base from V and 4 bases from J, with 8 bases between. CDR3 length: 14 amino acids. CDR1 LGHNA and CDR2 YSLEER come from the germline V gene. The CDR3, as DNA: TGCGCCAGCAGCCAAGGGGGCGAGGGAAACACCATATATTTT. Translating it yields CASSQGGEGNTIYF.